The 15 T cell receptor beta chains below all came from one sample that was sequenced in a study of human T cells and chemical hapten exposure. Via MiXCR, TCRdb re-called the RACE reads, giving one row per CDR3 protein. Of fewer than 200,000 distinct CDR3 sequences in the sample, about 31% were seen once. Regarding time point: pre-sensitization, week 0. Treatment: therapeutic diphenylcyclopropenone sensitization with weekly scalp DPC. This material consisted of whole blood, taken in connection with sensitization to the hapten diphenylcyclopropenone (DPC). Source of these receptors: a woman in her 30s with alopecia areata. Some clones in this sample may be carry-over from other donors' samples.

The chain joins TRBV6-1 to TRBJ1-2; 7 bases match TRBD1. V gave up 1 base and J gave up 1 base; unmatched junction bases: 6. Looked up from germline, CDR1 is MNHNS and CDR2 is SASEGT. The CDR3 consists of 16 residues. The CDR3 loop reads CASSEGGQLSNYGYTF. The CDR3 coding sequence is TGTGCCAGCAGTGAAGGGGGACAGTTGAGTAACTATGGCTACACCTTC.

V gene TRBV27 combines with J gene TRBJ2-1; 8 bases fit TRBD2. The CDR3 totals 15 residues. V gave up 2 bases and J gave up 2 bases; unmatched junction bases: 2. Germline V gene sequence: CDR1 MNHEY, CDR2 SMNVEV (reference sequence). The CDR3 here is CASSLGRGAYNEQFF. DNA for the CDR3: TGTGCCAGCAGTTTAGGGCGGGGGGCCTACAATGAGCAGTTCTTC.

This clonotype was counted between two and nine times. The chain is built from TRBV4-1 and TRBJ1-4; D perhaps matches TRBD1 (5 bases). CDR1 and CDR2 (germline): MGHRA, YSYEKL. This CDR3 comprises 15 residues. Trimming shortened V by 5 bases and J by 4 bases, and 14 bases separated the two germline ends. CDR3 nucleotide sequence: TGCGCCAGCAGCATGCAGACAGTTCTTAATGAAAAACTGTTTTTT. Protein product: CASSMQTVLNEKLFF.

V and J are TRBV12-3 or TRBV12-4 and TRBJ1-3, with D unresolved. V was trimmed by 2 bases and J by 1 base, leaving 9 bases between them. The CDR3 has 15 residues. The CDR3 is CASSLLSGSGNTIYF. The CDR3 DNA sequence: TGTGCCAGCAGTTTACTATCCGGGTCTGGAAACACCATATATTTT.

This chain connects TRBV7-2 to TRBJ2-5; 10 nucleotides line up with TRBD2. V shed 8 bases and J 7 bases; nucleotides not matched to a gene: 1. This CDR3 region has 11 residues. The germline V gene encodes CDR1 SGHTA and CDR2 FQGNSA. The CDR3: CASVAGGTQYF. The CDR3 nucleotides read TGTGCCAGCGTAGCGGGGGGGACCCAGTACTTC.

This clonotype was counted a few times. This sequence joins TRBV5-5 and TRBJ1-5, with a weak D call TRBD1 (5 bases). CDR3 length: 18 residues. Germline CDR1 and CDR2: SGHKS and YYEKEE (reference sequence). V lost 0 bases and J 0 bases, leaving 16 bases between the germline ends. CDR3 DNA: TGTGCCAGCAGCTTGGGCCTTGGACATCTCAATAGCAATCAGCCCCAGCATTTT. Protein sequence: CASSLGLGHLNSNQPQHF.

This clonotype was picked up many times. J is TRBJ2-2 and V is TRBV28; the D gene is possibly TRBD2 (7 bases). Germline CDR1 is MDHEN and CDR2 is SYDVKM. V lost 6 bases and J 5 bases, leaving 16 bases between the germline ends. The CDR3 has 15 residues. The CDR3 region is CASRISRGRTGELFF. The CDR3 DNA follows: TGTGCCAGCAGGATCTCGCGGGGGCGAACCGGGGAGCTGTTTTTT. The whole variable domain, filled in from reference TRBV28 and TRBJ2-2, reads DVKVTQSSRYLVKRTGEKVFLECVQDMDHENMFWYRQDPGLGLRLIYFSYDVKMKEKGDIPEGYSVSREKKERFSLILESASTNQTSMYLCASRISRGRTGELFFGEGSRLTVL.

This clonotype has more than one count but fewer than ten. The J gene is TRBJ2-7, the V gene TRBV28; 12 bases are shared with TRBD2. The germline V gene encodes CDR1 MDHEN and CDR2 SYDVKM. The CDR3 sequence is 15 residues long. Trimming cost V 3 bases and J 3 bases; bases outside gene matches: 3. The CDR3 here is CASSFLAGGHYEQYF. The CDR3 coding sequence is TGTGCCAGCAGTTTCCTAGCGGGGGGGCACTACGAGCAGTACTTC.

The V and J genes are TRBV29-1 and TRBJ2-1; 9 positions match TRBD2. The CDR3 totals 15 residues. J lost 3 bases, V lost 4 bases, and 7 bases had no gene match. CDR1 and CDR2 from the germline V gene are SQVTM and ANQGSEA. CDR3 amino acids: CSVVLSGGVYNEQFF. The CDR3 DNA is TGCAGCGTTGTCCTTAGCGGGGGAGTCTACAATGAGCAGTTCTTC.

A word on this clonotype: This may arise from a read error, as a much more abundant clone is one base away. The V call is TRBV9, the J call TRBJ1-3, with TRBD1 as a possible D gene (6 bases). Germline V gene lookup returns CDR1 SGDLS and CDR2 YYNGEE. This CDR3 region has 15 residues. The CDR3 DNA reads TGTGCCAGCAGCGTAACGGGGGCGAGTGGAAACACCGTATATTTT. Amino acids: CASSVTGASGNTVYF.

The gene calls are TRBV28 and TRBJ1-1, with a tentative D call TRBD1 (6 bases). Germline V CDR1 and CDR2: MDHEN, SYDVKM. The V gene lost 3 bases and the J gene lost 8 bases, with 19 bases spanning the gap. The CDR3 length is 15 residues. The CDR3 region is CASSFSGAGVPEAFF. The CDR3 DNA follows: TGTGCCAGCAGTTTCTCAGGGGCAGGAGTACCCGAAGCTTTCTTT.

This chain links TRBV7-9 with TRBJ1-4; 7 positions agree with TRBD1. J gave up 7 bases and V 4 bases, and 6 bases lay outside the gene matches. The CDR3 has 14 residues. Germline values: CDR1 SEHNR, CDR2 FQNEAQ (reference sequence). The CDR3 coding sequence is TGTGCCAGCAGCTCGACAGGGTTGACTGAAAAACTGTTTTTT. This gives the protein CASSSTGLTEKLFF. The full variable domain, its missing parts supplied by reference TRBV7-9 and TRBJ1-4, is DTGVSQNPRHKITKRGQNVTFRCDPISEHNRLYWYRQTLGQGPEFLTYFQNEAQLEKSRLLSDRFSAERPKGSFSTLEIQRTEQGDSAMYLCASSSTGLTEKLFFGSGTQLSVL.

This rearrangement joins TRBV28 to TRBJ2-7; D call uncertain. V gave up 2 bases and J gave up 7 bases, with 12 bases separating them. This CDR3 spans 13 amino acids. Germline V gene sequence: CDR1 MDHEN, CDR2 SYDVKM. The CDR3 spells CASSLVGPLEQYF. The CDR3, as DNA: TGTGCCAGCAGTTTAGTTGGCCCCCTGGAGCAGTACTTC.

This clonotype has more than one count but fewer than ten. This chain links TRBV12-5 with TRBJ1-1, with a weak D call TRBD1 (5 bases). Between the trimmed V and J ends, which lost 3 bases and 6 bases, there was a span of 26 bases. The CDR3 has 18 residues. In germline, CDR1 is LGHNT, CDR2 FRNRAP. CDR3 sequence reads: CASGFQLEAGGEKSEAFF. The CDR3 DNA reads TGTGCTAGTGGTTTCCAACTGGAGGCGGGGGGAGAAAAGTCTGAAGCTTTCTTT.

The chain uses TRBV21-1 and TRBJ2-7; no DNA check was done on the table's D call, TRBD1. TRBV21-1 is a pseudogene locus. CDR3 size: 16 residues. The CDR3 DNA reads TGTGCCAGCAGCCTCCAAGAGGGGGGGCCCTCCTACGAGCAGTACTTC. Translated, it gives CASSLQEGGPSYEQYF.